Listed here are 25 T cell receptor beta chains from one sample, sequenced in a study of cytomegalovirus exposure and HLA in healthy donors. PCR primers comprised 60 Vbeta and 13 Jbeta primers. Here immunoSEQ multiplex PCR was the method, and the copy in TCRdb shows in-frame clones only, minus some. Counted here are about 150,000 clones, approximately 70% occurring once; the ten biggest clones make up 1.5% to 2%. The specimen sequenced was PBMCs. These receptors originate from a woman aged 18-29 years in good health and CMV-seronegative.

This chain uses TRBV19 with TRBJ1-2; the D gene is possibly TRBD1 (6 bases). The germline V and J ends were trimmed by 3 bases and 5 bases, with 16 bases remaining between them. The CDR3 length is 15 residues. Germline loops: CDR1 LNHDA, CDR2 SQIVND (reference sequence). CDR3 amino acids: CASSMGNRENYGYTF. CDR3 sequence (DNA): TGTGCCAGTAGTATGGGTAACAGGGAAAATTATGGCTACACCTTC.

The CDR3 reads CASSQFRGREQYF. CDR3 DNA sequence: TGCGCCAGCAGCCAATTCCGGGGTCGCGAGCAGTACTTC. The gene calls are TRBV4-3 and TRBJ2-7; possibly TRBD2 for D (5 bases). Trimming left V 2 bases short and J 6 bases short, with 11 bases between. The length of the CDR3 is 13 residues. Germline CDR1 and CDR2: LGHNA and YSLEER.

This clone was detected a few times. V is TRBV20-1 and J is TRBJ2-7; the D gene is possibly TRBD2 (5 bases). The CDR3 contains 11 residues. Germline V gene sequence: CDR1 DFQATT, CDR2 SNEGSKA (reference sequence). Trimming cost V 5 bases and J 6 bases, with 11 bases left between them. The CDR3 loop reads CSARRDGEQYV. The CDR3 bases are TGCAGTGCTCGTCGGGATGGCGAGCAGTACGTC.

The chain combines TRBV4-1 with TRBJ1-5; D ambiguous. Germline lookup yields CDR1 MGHRA and CDR2 YSYEKL. The germline V and J ends were trimmed by 2 bases and 4 bases, with 18 bases remaining between them. This CDR3 comprises 17 residues. As DNA, the CDR3 is TGCGCCAGCAGCCAACCGAGGGCGGGGTATCCTAATCAGCCCCAGCATTTT. Its protein is CASSQPRAGYPNQPQHF.

The CDR3 reads CASSSIPGVPEAFF. Here the CDR3 DNA reads TGTGCCAGCAGCTCCATACCAGGGGTCCCTGAAGCTTTCTTT. J is TRBJ1-1 and V is TRBV11-3; TRBD1 is a possible D gene (6 bases). Germline V gene lookup returns CDR1 SGHNT and CDR2 YENEEA. The CDR3 spans 14 residues. Trimming left V 4 bases short and J 6 bases short, with 15 bases between.

The rearrangement uses TRBV30 and TRBJ2-2; 9 nucleotides line up with TRBD1. The ends lost 3 bases at V and 3 bases at J; junction bases unmatched: 5. CDR3 length: 15 residues. Germline lookup yields CDR1 GTSNPN and CDR2 SVGIG (reference sequence). As DNA, the CDR3 is TGTGCCTGGAGATCACAGGGGGCTCACACCGGGGAGCTGTTTTTT. This gives the protein CAWRSQGAHTGELFF.

This sequence joins TRBV2 and TRBJ1-5; possible D gene TRBD1, 6 bases. The CDR3 is 14 amino acids. Germline V CDR1 and CDR2: SNHLY, FYNNEI. V lost 5 bases, J lost 0 bases, and 8 bases lay in between. The DNA for the CDR3 is TGTGCCAGCAGTCGACAGGTTAGCAATCAGCCCCAGCATTTT. Protein sequence: CASSRQVSNQPQHF.

V is TRBV19 and J is TRBJ2-1, with 9 positions matching TRBD1. With V trimmed by 3 bases and J by 8 bases, 5 bases remained unmatched. CDR3 length equals 14 residues. Germline V gene data show CDR1 as LNHDA and CDR2 as SQIVND (reference sequence). CDR3 region: CASSIGDRVDEQFF. In DNA form, the CDR3 reads TGTGCCAGTAGTATCGGGGACAGGGTCGATGAGCAGTTCTTC.

This clone was seen more than once but under ten times. The chain employs TRBV7-2 and TRBJ2-2; perhaps TRBD2 as D (7 bases). CDR3 length: 16 amino acids. V lost 2 bases to trimming and J lost 6 bases, with 16 bases between them. Germline V CDR1 and CDR2: SGHTA, FQGNSA. CDR3 amino acids: CASSLLGGRVAGELFF. CDR3 DNA: TGTGCCAGCAGCTTACTGGGGGGGCGAGTTGCCGGGGAGCTGTTTTTT. The entire variable domain, with the rest obtained from reference TRBV7-2 and TRBJ2-2, is as follows: GAGVSQSPSNKVTEKGKDVELRCDPISGHTALYWYRQSLGQGLEFLIYFQGNSAPDKSGLPSDRFSAERTGGSVSTLTIQRTQQEDSAVYLCASSLLGGRVAGELFFGEGSRLTVL.

The chain is built from TRBV2 and TRBJ1-1; no clear D gene. V lost 6 bases and J lost 1, with 9 bases in between. This CDR3 is built from 13 residues. Germline V gene data show CDR1 as SNHLY and CDR2 as FYNNEI. The CDR3 region is CASSTEGNTEAFF. The CDR3 nucleotides are TGTGCCAGCAGCACCGAGGGGAACACTGAAGCTTTCTTT.

The chain employs TRBV28 and TRBJ2-7; 9 nucleotides match TRBD2. Per the germline V gene, CDR1 is MDHEN and CDR2 is SYDVKM. J lost 4 bases, V lost 5 bases, and 3 bases had no gene match. This CDR3 has 13 residues. In DNA form, the CDR3 reads TGTGCCAGCAGTACGACTAGCGGATACGAGCAGTACGTC. This sequence encodes CASSTTSGYEQYV.

This clone appeared a single time. The chain is built from TRBV2 and TRBJ1-1; D gene uncertain. Between the trimmed V and J ends, which lost 4 bases and 4 bases, there was a span of 4 bases. Germline CDR1 and CDR2: SNHLY and FYNNEI. This CDR3 has 11 amino acids. CDR3 region: CASSARTEAFF. The CDR3 DNA reads as TGTGCCAGCAGTGCTCGCACTGAAGCTTTCTTT. The complete variable domain, with remaining parts taken from reference TRBV2 and TRBJ1-1, reads EPEVTQTPSHQVTQMGQEVILRCVPISNHLYFYWYRQILGQKVEFLVSFYNNEISEKSEIFDDQFSVERPDGSNFTLKIRSTKLEDSAMYFCASSARTEAFFGQGTRLTVV.

This clone appeared a single time. The J gene is TRBJ1-5, the V gene TRBV18; D call uncertain. V lost 5 bases and J 7 bases, leaving 12 bases between the germline ends. The CDR3 contains 13 residues. The germline V gene has CDR1 KGHSH and CDR2 LQKENI. CDR3 in amino acids: CASSSQPGQPQHF. In DNA, the CDR3 is TGTGCCAGCTCATCCCAACCGGGGCAGCCCCAGCATTTT.

The gene calls are TRBV5-4 and TRBJ2-3; TRBD2 matches at 11 bases. The CDR3 has 17 residues. V was clipped by 4 bases and J by 1 base; unmatched bases: 8. CDR1 SGHNT and CDR2 YYREEE come from the germline V gene (reference sequence). The CDR3 coding sequence is TGTGCCAGCAGCCCCTTAGCGGGAGGGCCCCGCACAGATACGCAGTATTTT. Translating it yields CASSPLAGGPRTDTQYF. The complete variable domain, with remaining parts taken from reference TRBV5-4 and TRBJ2-3, reads ETGVTQSPTHLIKTRGQQVTLRCSSQSGHNTVSWYQQALGQGPQFIFQYYREEENGRGNFPPRFSGLQFPNYSSELNVNALELDDSALYLCASSPLAGGPRTDTQYFGPGTRLTVL.

The chain couples TRBV6-1 to TRBJ2-7; 7 nucleotides align to TRBD2. The germline CDR1 and CDR2 sequences are MNHNS and SASEGT. J lost 3 bases, V lost 5 bases, and 10 bases had no gene match. This CDR3 spans 15 amino acids. This CDR3 reads CASSLAEGTLYEQYV. The CDR3 bases are TGTGCCAGCAGTCTAGCGGAGGGAACCCTCTACGAGCAGTACGTC.

This clone was counted a few times. This chain uses TRBV19 with TRBJ2-2; 7 bases line up with TRBD2. Per the germline V gene, CDR1 is LNHDA and CDR2 is SQIVND (reference sequence). The CDR3 runs 15 residues. V dropped 3 bases and J dropped 4; count of bases not matched to a gene: 5. This CDR3 reads CASSIQREITGELFF. Here the CDR3 DNA reads TGTGCCAGTAGTATCCAGCGGGAAATCACCGGGGAGCTGTTTTTT. The full variable domain, its missing parts supplied by reference TRBV19 and TRBJ2-2, is DGGITQSPKYLFRKEGQNVTLSCEQNLNHDAMYWYRQDPGQGLRLIYYSQIVNDFQKGDIAEGYSVSREKKESFPLTVTSAQKNPTAFYLCASSIQREITGELFFGEGSRLTVL.

This chain links TRBV10-3 with TRBJ2-1, with TRBD2 identical over 10 bases. In germline, CDR1 is ENHRY, CDR2 SYGVKD. The CDR3 is 15 amino acids. Trimming removed 4 bases from V and 8 bases from J; junction bases left unmatched: 8. For the CDR3, the DNA is TGTGCCATCAGTGCGGGAAGCGGGAGGGGCGATGAGCAGTTCTTC. It is translated as CAISAGSGRGDEQFF.

V usage is TRBV6-5 and J usage is TRBJ1-3; no clear D gene. CDR3 length: 13 amino acids. Trimming cost V 8 bases and J 1 base, with 9 bases left between them. The germline V gene has CDR1 MNHEY and CDR2 SVGAGI. The CDR3 DNA follows: TGTGCCAGCGGGCAACGATCTGGAAACACCATATATTTT. It yields the protein CASGQRSGNTIYF.

The J gene is TRBJ1-2, the V gene TRBV28; 9 bases align to TRBD1. The CDR3 runs to 14 residues. The V gene end was trimmed by 5 bases and the J gene end by 3 bases; junction bases not matched to a gene: 4. Germline loops: CDR1 MDHEN, CDR2 SYDVKM. The CDR3 is CASSTQGAYYGYTF. In DNA, the CDR3 is TGTGCCAGCAGTACACAGGGGGCGTACTATGGCTACACCTTC.

The genes are TRBV29-1 and TRBJ1-2; TRBD1 might be the D (6 bases). V lost 6 bases and J 1 base, leaving 12 bases between the germline ends. Germline V gene lookup returns CDR1 SQVTM and CDR2 ANQGSEA. The CDR3 runs 13 residues. CDR3 bases: TGCAGCGTACAGGGAGGGTTTAACTATGGCTACACCTTC. It specifies CSVQGGFNYGYTF.

This clone was seen only a few times. The chain links TRBV11-3 to TRBJ2-2; weak D call: TRBD2 (6 bases). The CDR3 covers 18 residues. The germline V and J ends were trimmed by 2 bases and 3 bases, with 19 bases remaining between them. The germline gives CDR1 SGHNT, CDR2 YENEEA. The CDR3 region is CASSLIKMAGPYTGELFF. The CDR3 DNA follows: TGTGCCAGCAGCTTAATAAAGATGGCGGGACCATACACCGGGGAGCTGTTTTTT.

Points on this clone: The sample has other DNA sequences that encode this CDR3 too. The rearrangement links TRBV9 to TRBJ1-3, with D unresolved. The germline V gene has CDR1 SGDLS and CDR2 YYNGEE. Trimming removed 0 bases from V and 4 bases from J, with 8 bases in between. The CDR3 extends over 14 amino acids. CDR3 region: CASSVAGAGNTIYF. DNA for the CDR3: TGTGCCAGCAGCGTAGCAGGCGCCGGAAACACCATATATTTT.

J is TRBJ1-4 and V is TRBV7-9, with a tentative D call TRBD1 (6 bases). CDR3 length: 17 amino acids. The V end lost 0 bases, the J end lost 8 bases, and 19 bases lay between the germline ends. Germline CDR1 SEHNR, CDR2 FQNEAQ (reference sequence). In nucleotides, the CDR3 is TGTGCCAGCAGCTTAGCATACAGGGAAGGTGTAAAGGAAAAACTGTTTTTT. Translated: CASSLAYREGVKEKLFF.

This chain links TRBV12-5 with TRBJ1-2; D unclear. Trimming stripped 4 bases from V and 4 bases from J, with 16 bases between. The CDR3 is 15 amino acids. Per germline, CDR1 LGHNT and CDR2 FRNRAP. CDR3 protein: CASGSLSPGIYGYTF. The CDR3 coding sequence is TGTGCTAGTGGTTCGCTCTCCCCGGGAATCTATGGCTACACCTTC.

As to this clone: This same CDR3 is encoded by further DNA sequences in the sample. The chain joins TRBV28 to TRBJ1-3, with 8 bases that match TRBD1. The V gene end was trimmed by 3 bases and the J gene end by 3 bases; junction bases not matched to a gene: 1. Germline V gene lookup returns CDR1 MDHEN and CDR2 SYDVKM. CDR3 length: 14 residues. CDR3 in DNA: TGTGCCAGCAGTTTGGACAGGGTTGGAAACACCATATATTTT. This gives the protein CASSLDRVGNTIYF.